Below are 17 T cell receptor beta chains sequenced from a single sample in a study of tumor-infiltrating lymphocytes in primary liver carcinoma. Co-extracting RNA and DNA was done with 20-30 mg of unsorted bulk tissue as input. The input was 500 ng total RNA; TCR beta cDNA was made from it with a constant-region primer. Modified slightly, ARM-PCR produced TCR beta libraries over three nested multiplex PCR rounds. A C-beta reverse primer and TRBV1-TRBV30 forward primers served in each of the first two PCR rounds, at ten to eleven cycles apiece. Using its own MiXCR run on the multiplex PCR reads, TCRdb lists one record per CDR3 protein. The sample has almost 45,000 distinct CDR3 sequences, roughly 75% seen once. The sequenced sample was tumor-adjacent normal liver tissue. The receptors derive from a woman in her thirties with primary liver carcinoma and hepatitis B virus infection.

Notes on this clonotype: The junction and the germline gene differ at one end; a read error may be behind it. The chain employs TRBV11-2 and TRBJ2-1; D not certain. The germline gives CDR1 SGHAT, CDR2 FQNNGV. The CDR3 consists of 15 residues. The CDR3 sequence is CASNLMRTSYIERFF. CDR3 in DNA: TGTGCCAGCAACTTAATGAGGACCTCCTACATTGAGCGGTTCTTC.

A remark on this clonotype: Sequence at one end of the junction differs from germline and may be a read error. The gene calls are TRBV7-9 and TRBJ1-6, with D perhaps matching TRBD1 (5 bases). The CDR3 consists of 15 residues. CDR1 is SEHNR, CDR2 FQNEAQ, per germline (reference sequence). The CDR3: CASSLDRGVNSALHF. CDR3 bases: TGTGCCAGCAGCTTGGATCGAGGGGTTAATTCAGCCCTCCACTTT.

This clonotype was observed a few times. This chain connects TRBV4-3 to TRBJ2-1, with 7 bases lining up with TRBD2. J was trimmed by 2 bases and V by 0 bases; bases with no gene match: 4. CDR1 is LGHNA and CDR2 is YSLEER in the germline V gene. The CDR3 sequence is 16 residues long. DNA of the CDR3: TGCGCCAGCAGCCAAGATTGGGACTACGCCTACAATGAGCAGTTCTTC. This codes for CASSQDWDYAYNEQFF.

The J gene is TRBJ1-1, the V gene TRBV6-1; 8 nucleotides agree with TRBD1. This CDR3 is 14 amino acids long. Per the germline V gene, CDR1 is MNHNS and CDR2 is SASEGT. Trimming took 6 bases from V and 7 from J; bases not matched to a gene: 10. The CDR3 region has the DNA TGTGCCAGCAGAAGACAGGGGTGGGATAGTGAAGCTTTCTTT. This translates into CASRRQGWDSEAFF.

Note on this clonotype: The conserved final phenylalanine or tryptophan is absent from the CDR3, which likely points to a read error. The DNA is omitted, as the CDR3 cannot be located on it reliably, and the CDR3 follows TCRdb's listing. The genes are TRBV6-1 and TRBJ2-2; TRBD1 reflects the table's D call only, with no check against the DNA. The V gene's germline CDR1 is MNHNS and CDR2 SASEGT. Ends included, the CDR3 has 15 residues. The CDR3 is CASTGIQGTGGELFL.

The chain joins TRBV11-2 to TRBJ2-7; 9 positions match TRBD2. V lost 11 bases and J lost 12; bases outside the gene matches: 23. The CDR3 contains 15 residues. Per germline, CDR1 SGHAT and CDR2 FQNNGV. The CDR3 nucleotides read TGTGCCGGCAACTTAGCAGGGACTAGCAGCCTCTTGGTGTACTTC. It yields the protein CAGNLAGTSSLLVYF.

The chain employs TRBV5-6 and TRBJ1-5; 9 nucleotides line up with TRBD1. Germline V CDR1 and CDR2: SGHDT, YYEEEE. The CDR3 consists of 14 residues. The ends lost 4 bases at V and 1 base at J; junction bases unmatched: 0. The CDR3 spells CASSTGGSNQPQHF. CDR3 bases: TGTGCCAGCAGCACAGGGGGCAGCAATCAGCCCCAGCATTTT.

Note on this clonotype: Just one base apart from a much larger clone, this may be a read error. V and J are TRBV19 and TRBJ1-1, with D uncertain. Germline V CDR1 and CDR2: LNHDA, SQIVND (reference sequence). The length of the CDR3 is 13 residues. Trimming left V 7 bases short and J 0 bases short, with 9 bases between. CDR3 in DNA: TGTGCCAGTAATATCATAATGAACACTGAAGCTTTCTTT. Its translation is CASNIIMNTEAFF.

This clonotype was counted ten times or more. The chain uses TRBV29-1 and TRBJ2-2, with a tentative D call TRBD2 (5 bases). Germline CDR1 reads SQVTM; CDR2 reads ANQGSEA. The V and J ends lost 7 bases and 5 bases respectively, with 14 bases between them. The CDR3 consists of 13 residues. The CDR3 coding sequence is TGCAGCGCACGTACGGACTTGACCGGGGAGCTGTTTTTT. It yields the protein CSARTDLTGELFF.

With regard to this clonotype: One end of the junction varies from germline; a read error may be responsible. The chain joins TRBV5-8 to TRBJ1-4; no definite D call. CDR1 is SGHTS and CDR2 is YDEGEE in the germline V gene. This CDR3 is 15 amino acids long. The CDR3 bases are TGCGCCAGCAGCTTACGGTTTGGGGAAGATGAAAAACTGTTTTTT. It specifies CASSLRFGEDEKLFF.

With respect to this clonotype: The conserved phenylalanine or tryptophan is not found at the CDR3 terminus, so this likely reflects a read error. The limits of the CDR3 on the DNA are not certain, so only TCRdb's listed CDR3 is given. The chain combines TRBV11-2 with TRBJ2-5; the DNA was not compared with TRBD1, the D call given in the table. The CDR3 has 17 amino acids, counting both end residues. CDR1 SGHAT and CDR2 FQNNGV come from the germline V gene. CDR3 protein: CASSLTPGGVHQETQYL.

The genes are TRBV6-5 and TRBJ2-3, with 7 bases lining up with TRBD2. The CDR3 is made up of 16 amino acids. J was trimmed by 8 bases and V by 8 bases; bases with no gene match: 19. CDR1 is MNHEY, CDR2 SVGAGI, per germline. As DNA, the CDR3 is TGTGCCAGCGGCTATGGTCCAAGGGAGGGCCAAGGTACGCAGTATTTT. It codes for CASGYGPREGQGTQYF.

With respect to this clonotype: Sequence at one end of the junction differs from germline and may be a read error. J is TRBJ2-2 and V is TRBV12-3 or TRBV12-4; D might be TRBD1 (6 bases). This CDR3 spans 15 amino acids. CDR3 DNA: TGTACCAGCTGGGGGTGGGACATGAACACCGGGGAGCTGTTTTTT. It specifies CTSWGWDMNTGELFF.

This clonotype was seen just once. Being one base from a much bigger clone, this may be a read error. The chain employs TRBV20-1 and TRBJ2-7; D gene ambiguous. V was cut by 3 bases and J by 1 base, with 19 bases left in between. This CDR3 region has 16 residues. The germline V gene has CDR1 DFQATT and CDR2 SNEGSKA (reference sequence). In DNA, the CDR3 is TGCAGTGCTAGGTCAGGCAGCCCCTATATTTCCTACGAGCAGTACTTC. Its translation: CSARSGSPYISYEQYF.

The chain carries TRBV13 and TRBJ2-4; TRBD2 matches at 8 bases. J lost 8 bases, V lost 6 bases, and 21 bases had no gene match. The germline CDR1 and CDR2 sequences are PRHDT and FYEKMQ (reference sequence). The CDR3 spans 18 residues. The CDR3 here is CASSSAWTSRGSDDIQYF. CDR3 nucleotide sequence: TGTGCCAGCAGTTCCGCGTGGACTAGCAGAGGGTCGGATGACATTCAGTACTTC.

Note on this clonotype: The junction and the germline gene differ at one end; a read error may be behind it. The chain employs TRBV6-5 and TRBJ2-7; D possibly corresponds to TRBD2 (5 bases). The germline V gene has CDR1 MNHEY and CDR2 SVGAGI. The CDR3 runs 13 residues. CDR3 residues: CASRYDSDYEQYF. In DNA form, the CDR3 reads TGTGCCAGCAGATACGACTCAGACTACGAGCAATACTTC.

Of note for this clonotype: The CDR3 does not close with the conserved phenylalanine or tryptophan, likely indicating a read error. The gene calls are TRBV6-2 or TRBV6-3 and TRBJ2-1; D gene uncertain. The germline V gene has CDR1 MNHEY and CDR2 SVGEGT. This CDR3 is 14 amino acids long. Trimming took 2 bases from V and 0 from J, leaving 5 bases between them. The CDR3 DNA sequence: TGTGCCAGCAGTTACACAGCCTCCTACAATGAGCAGTTCTTA. Residues: CASSYTASYNEQFL.